This T cell receptor (beta chain) was captured in a study of siplizumab effects on memory and regulatory T cells. General study findings and limits: Memory cells that were CD4+ and unstimulated gave rise to alloreactive sequences, which siplizumab significantly reduced. Apparently key alloresponse contributors, naive T cells also seemed more diverse than memory cells. Suppressive function of proliferating Tregs from siplizumab cultures was not confirmed.

Points on this clone: Its antigen remains unknown.

About 9.2 x 10^4 TCR templates underwent assay in every sample. Repertoires were generated with immunoSEQ multiplex PCR, while TCRdb's copy carries only in-frame clones and drops some. The data contain approximately 60,000 clones, just over 95% of them singletons. The sequence was obtained from a human donor in good health. Source material: naive CD8+ T cells sorted from blood.

CDR3 loop: CASSQASGEEKLFF. As DNA, the CDR3 is TGTGCCAGCAGCCAAGCCTCAGGGGAAGAAAAACTGTTTTTT. The chain carries TRBV14 and TRBJ1-4; a possible D gene is TRBD1 (6 bases). The V end was cut by 1 base, the J end by 8 bases, with 11 bases between. The CDR3 has 14 amino acids. Germline values: CDR1 SGHDN, CDR2 FVKESK.